This T cell receptor beta chain came from a study of metastatic and nonmetastatic thyroid tumors. Broader study findings: When malignant thyroid tumors were compared with benign nodules, TCR beta diversity was reportedly significantly higher in the malignant tumors. This held in both blood and tumor samples.

Trimming left V 5 bases short and J 4 bases short, with 6 bases between. The CDR3 totals 12 residues. CDR1 and CDR2 from the germline V gene are SGHVS and FNYEAQ. Authors' analysis steps: Clinicopathological groups of papillary thyroid cancer showed CDR3 differences that were used to build a distant-metastasis classifier. Using MiXCR, TCRdb reanalyzed the PCR reads. TCRdb's processing, not the authors', yielded these V and J calls. This table holds about 53,000 clones, about 20% found once. Among the patients, none had received any treatment before thyroid surgery. This clone has more than one count but fewer than ten. Its antigen is as yet unknown.

The TCR originated in a female donor with papillary thyroid cancer or a benign thyroid nodule (not recorded which). Some clones in this sample may be carry-over from other donors' samples. Sequenced input: blood. The chain uses TRBV7-6 and TRBJ2-1; D unresolved. The CDR3 spells CASSATYNEQFF. In DNA, the CDR3 is TGTGCCAGCAGCGCAACGTACAATGAGCAGTTCTTC.